This T cell receptor beta chain is drawn from a study of cytomegalovirus exposure and HLA in healthy donors. Whole-study results and caveats: The study labeled 164 TCR beta chains cytomegalovirus-associated. Both high specificity and high sensitivity reportedly marked the classifier's diagnosis of cytomegalovirus status. Another analysis was done later, and it associated more than 15,000 TCR beta sequences with HLA alleles at 0.05 false discovery rate.

With respect to this clone: Its antigen remains unidentified.

The CDR3 contains 17 residues. Germline CDR1 and CDR2: MDHEN and SYDVKM. Trimming shortened V by 3 bases and J by 1 base, and 16 bases separated the two germline ends. This PCR relied on a set of 60 Vbeta primers and 13 Jbeta primers. The assay was immunoSEQ multiplex PCR, and TCRdb's table has in-frame clones only and misses some. The table has about 120,000 clones, 82% seen once. The TCR sequence derives from a male donor in good health and CMV-seropositive. This sequence joins TRBV28 and TRBJ1-5; the D gene is possibly TRBD1 (5 bases). Sequencing was carried out using PBMCs. DNA for the CDR3: TGTGCCAGCAGTTTTGCTAGAAGGGGCGTGAGCAATCAGCCCCAGCATTTT. This sequence encodes CASSFARRGVSNQPQHF.